This T cell receptor (beta chain) emerged from a study of blood T cell repertoires in COVID-19. Under the authors' procedure: Amplifying reference gene primers gave estimates of nucleated cell counts. Some clones are missing from TCRdb's copy, which holds only in-frame ones; the method was immunoSEQ multiplex PCR. The V and J calls and clone size are taken from that table; D and trimming were inferred from the DNA. The table includes a few hundred thousand clones, 87% detected once. CDR3 length: 14 residues. The V gene's germline CDR1 is ENHRY and CDR2 SYGVKD. The V gene lost 1 base and the J gene lost 3 bases, with 9 bases spanning the gap.

Material: PBMCs or T cells enriched from blood (not recorded which). The rearrangement joins TRBV10-3 to TRBJ1-1; a possible D gene is TRBD1 (5 bases). This sequence was found in a woman in her 30s who had recovered from COVID-19. The CDR3 DNA follows: TGTGCCATCAGTGAGTTCGGGGGAGACACTGAAGCTTTCTTT. Its protein is CAISEFGGDTEAFF.